Below, 8 T cell receptor beta chains from the same sample are listed, as sequenced in a study of CD8 T cells in Susac syndrome. Roughly 0.5 to 1 ug RNA was reverse transcribed with random hexamers. TCRdb redid the calling of the immunoSEQ multiplex PCR reads with MiXCR, one entry per CDR3 protein. The sample comprises about 190,000 distinct CDR3 sequences, around 95% of which are singletons, and 0.075% to 0.1% rests with the top ten. Sequenced material: CD4+ T cells from PBMCs. The origin of the receptors is a human donor with Susac syndrome.

This chain joins TRBV11-2 and TRBJ2-3; D is possibly TRBD1 (6 bases). CDR3 size: 16 residues. Germline CDR1 reads SGHAT; CDR2 reads FQNNGV. With 4 bases removed from V and 0 bases from J, the gap between germline ends came to 14 bases. This CDR3 reads CASSSRGWKSTDTQYF. The CDR3 DNA sequence: TGTGCCAGCAGCTCCAGGGGCTGGAAGAGCACAGATACGCAGTATTTT.

J is TRBJ2-5 and V is TRBV12-3 or TRBV12-4, with D perhaps TRBD1 (5 bases). V lost 2 bases and J 1 base, leaving 17 bases between the germline ends. This CDR3 is built from 17 residues. In DNA form, the CDR3 reads TGTGCCAGCAGTTTACTGGTTTGGGGCTCGGGCCAAGAGACCCAGTACTTC. This codes for CASSLLVWGSGQETQYF.

This chain uses TRBV4-2 with TRBJ2-3, with no clear D. CDR1 and CDR2 (germline): LGHNA, YNFKEQ. The CDR3 length is 16 residues. Trimming removed 1 base from V and 2 bases from J, with 13 bases in between. The CDR3 sequence: CASSQVGAAVTDTQYF. The DNA for the CDR3 is TGTGCCAGCAGCCAAGTTGGCGCGGCCGTCACAGATACGCAGTATTTT.

The chain is built from TRBV6-1 and TRBJ2-6; D not resolved. The CDR3 is 18 residues long. CDR1 and CDR2 (germline): MNHNS, SASEGT. The V end was cut by 6 bases, the J end by 4 bases, with 22 bases between. The CDR3 DNA is TGTGCCAGCAGCCGAAGCAGGTTCCGACTGCGGGGGGCCAACGTCCTGACTTTC. Amino acids: CASSRSRFRLRGANVLTF.

The chain is built from TRBV6-1 and TRBJ2-1, with 12 bases identical to TRBD1. Germline CDR1 is MNHNS and CDR2 is SASEGT. The CDR3 has 16 residues. The V and J ends lost 8 bases and 7 bases, in that order; junction bases with no gene match: 12. CDR3: CASSSWDRGRENEQFF. The CDR3 nucleotides are TGTGCCAGCTCCTCATGGGACAGGGGGCGCGAAAATGAGCAGTTCTTC.

The chain is built from TRBV7-3 and TRBJ2-6; no clear D. The CDR3 length is 15 residues. The V gene lost 5 bases and the J gene lost 0 bases, with 8 bases spanning the gap. Germline CDR1 reads SGHTA; CDR2 reads FQGTGA. The CDR3 DNA is TGTGCCAGCAGCCAGGACGGCTCTGGGGCCAACGTCCTGACTTTC. Amino acid sequence: CASSQDGSGANVLTF.

This chain links TRBV10-3 with TRBJ1-2; no clear D. The V and J ends lost 0 bases and 0 bases respectively, with 11 bases between them. Germline V CDR1 and CDR2: ENHRY, SYGVKD. This CDR3 comprises 16 residues. The CDR3 loop reads CAISESRAVANYGYTF. For the CDR3, the DNA is TGTGCCATCAGTGAGTCGAGGGCCGTTGCTAACTATGGCTACACCTTC.

This chain joins TRBV30 and TRBJ2-1; 7 bases map to TRBD1. With 5 bases clipped from V and 6 bases from J, the junction kept 7 bases outside the gene matches. Germline V gene sequence: CDR1 GTSNPN, CDR2 SVGIG (reference sequence). The CDR3 is 13 residues long. The DNA for the CDR3 is TGTGCCTGGGGGATAGACAGGGCCAATGAGCAGTTCTTC. Translating gives CAWGIDRANEQFF.